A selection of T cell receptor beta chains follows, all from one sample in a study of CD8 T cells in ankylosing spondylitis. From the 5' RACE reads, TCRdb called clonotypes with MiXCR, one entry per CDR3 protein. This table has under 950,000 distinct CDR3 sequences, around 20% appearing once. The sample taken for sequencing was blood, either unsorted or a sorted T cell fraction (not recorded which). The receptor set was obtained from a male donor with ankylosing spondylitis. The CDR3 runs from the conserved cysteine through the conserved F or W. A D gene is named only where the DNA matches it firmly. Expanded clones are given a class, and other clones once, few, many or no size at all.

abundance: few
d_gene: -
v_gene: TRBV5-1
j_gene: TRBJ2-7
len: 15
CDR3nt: TGCGCCAGCAGTCCAGGACCTGGCCCCACTTACGAGCAGTACTTC
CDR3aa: CASSPGPGPTYEQYF

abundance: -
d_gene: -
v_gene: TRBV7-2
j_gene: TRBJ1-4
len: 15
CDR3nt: TGTGCCAGCAGCCCCTCGGGACGCCGTAATGAAAAACTGTTTTTT
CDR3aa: CASSPSGRRNEKLFF

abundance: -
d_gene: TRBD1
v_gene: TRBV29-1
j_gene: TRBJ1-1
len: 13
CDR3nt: TGCAGCACGCGACAGGGTTTGAACACTGAAGCTTTCTTT
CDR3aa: CSTRQGLNTEAFF

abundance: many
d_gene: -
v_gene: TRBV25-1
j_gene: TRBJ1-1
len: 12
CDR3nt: TGTGCCAGCAGTGTGGGGAACACTGAAGCTTTCTTT
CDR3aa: CASSVGNTEAFF

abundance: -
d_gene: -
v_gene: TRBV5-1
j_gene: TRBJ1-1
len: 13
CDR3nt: TGCGCCAGCAGCTTGTTGCCCTTTACTGAAGCTTTCTTT
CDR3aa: CASSLLPFTEAFF

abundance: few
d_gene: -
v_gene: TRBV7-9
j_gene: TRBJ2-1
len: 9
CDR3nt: TGTGCCAGCCCGAATGAGCAGTTCTTC
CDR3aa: CASPNEQFF

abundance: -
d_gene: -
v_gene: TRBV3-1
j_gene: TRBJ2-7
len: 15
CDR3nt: TGTGCCAGCAGCCGGGCAGTACTAGCAGTATACGAGCAGTACTTC
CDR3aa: CASSRAVLAVYEQYF

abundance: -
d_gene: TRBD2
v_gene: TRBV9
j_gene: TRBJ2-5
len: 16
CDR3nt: TGTGCCAGCAGCCTATCGGGACTAGCGGGGTCAGAGACCCAGTACTTC
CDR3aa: CASSLSGLAGSETQYF

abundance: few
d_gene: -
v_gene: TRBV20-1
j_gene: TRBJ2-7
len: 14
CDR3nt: TGCAGTGCCGGAAGCCTCCAGGCCCCCGACGAGCAGTACTTC
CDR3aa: CSAGSLQAPDEQYF

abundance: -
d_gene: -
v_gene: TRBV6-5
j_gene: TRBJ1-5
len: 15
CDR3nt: TGTGCCAGCAGTTCCAGAGGGGTTGGCAATCAGCCCCAGCATTTT
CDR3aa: CASSSRGVGNQPQHF

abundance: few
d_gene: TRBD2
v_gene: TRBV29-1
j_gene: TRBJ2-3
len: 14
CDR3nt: TGCAGCATGGGACTAGCGGGAGTTACAGATACGCAGTATTTT
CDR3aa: CSMGLAGVTDTQYF

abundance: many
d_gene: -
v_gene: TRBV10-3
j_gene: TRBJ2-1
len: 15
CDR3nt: TGTGCCATCAGTGTAGGGGAGGTACCTTACAATGAGCAGTTCTTC
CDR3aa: CAISVGEVPYNEQFF

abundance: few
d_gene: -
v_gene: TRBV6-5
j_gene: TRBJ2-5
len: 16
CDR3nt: TGTGCCAGCAGTTACGGGTCGAGATTCAGCAGCGAGACCCAGTACTTC
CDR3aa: CASSYGSRFSSETQYF

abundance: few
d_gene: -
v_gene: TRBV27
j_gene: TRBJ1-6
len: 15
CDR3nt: TGTGCCAGCAGTTTCCAGCCTGCCTATAATTCACCCCTCCACTTT
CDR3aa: CASSFQPAYNSPLHF

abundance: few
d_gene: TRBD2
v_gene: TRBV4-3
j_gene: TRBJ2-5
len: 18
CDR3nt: TGCGCCAGCAGCCCAAGACCCCGGACTAGCGGGGATCAAGAGACCCAGTACTTC
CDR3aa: CASSPRPRTSGDQETQYF

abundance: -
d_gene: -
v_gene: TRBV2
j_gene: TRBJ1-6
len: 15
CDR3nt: TGTGCCAGCAGTAATAACAGGAACCAGAATTCACCCCTCCACTTT
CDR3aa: CASSNNRNQNSPLHF

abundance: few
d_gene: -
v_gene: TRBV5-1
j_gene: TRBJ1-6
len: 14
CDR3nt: TGCGCCAGCAGCTTGGAGGTCAATAATTCACCCCTCCACTTT
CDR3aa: CASSLEVNNSPLHF

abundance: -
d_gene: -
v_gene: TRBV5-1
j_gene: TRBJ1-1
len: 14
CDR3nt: TGCGCCAGCAGCGGAGATCGGGCCAGAGGTGAAGCTTTCTTT
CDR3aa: CASSGDRARGEAFF

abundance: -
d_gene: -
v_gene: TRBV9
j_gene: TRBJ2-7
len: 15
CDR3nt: TGTGCCAGCAGCGGGTCCGTTAGCGGCTCCTACGAGCAGTACTTC
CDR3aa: CASSGSVSGSYEQYF

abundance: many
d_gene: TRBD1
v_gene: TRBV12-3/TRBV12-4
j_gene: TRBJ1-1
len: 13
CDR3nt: TGTGCCAGCGGTTGGACAGGGGACACTGAAGCTTTCTTT
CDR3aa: CASGWTGDTEAFF

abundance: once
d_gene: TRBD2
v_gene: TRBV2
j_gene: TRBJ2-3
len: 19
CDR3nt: TGTGCCAGCAGGGCCGCCAGAAGCGGGGGGCGAACTAGCACAGATACGCAGTATTTT
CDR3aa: CASRAARSGGRTSTDTQYF

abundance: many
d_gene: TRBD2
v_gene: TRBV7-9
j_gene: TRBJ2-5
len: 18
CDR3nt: TGTGCCAGCAGCTTATTCAAAGGTAGCGGGAGGGCCAGAGAGACCCAGTACTTC
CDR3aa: CASSLFKGSGRARETQYF

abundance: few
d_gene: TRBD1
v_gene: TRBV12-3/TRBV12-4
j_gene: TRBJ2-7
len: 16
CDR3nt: TGTGCCAGCAGCGGTATAGGGAGGACAGGGACCTACGAGCAGTACTTC
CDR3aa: CASSGIGRTGTYEQYF

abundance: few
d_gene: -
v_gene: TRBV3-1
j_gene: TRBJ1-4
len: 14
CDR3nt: TGTGCCAGCAGCCGGCTGGGACAAGGGGAAAAACTGTTTTTT
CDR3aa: CASSRLGQGEKLFF

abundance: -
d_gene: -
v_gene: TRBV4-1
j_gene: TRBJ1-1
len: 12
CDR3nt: TGCGCCAGCAGCCTGGATGGGTTCAGGGCGTTCTTT
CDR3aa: CASSLDGFRAFF

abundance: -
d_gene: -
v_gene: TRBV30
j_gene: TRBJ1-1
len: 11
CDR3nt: TGTGCCTGGATAAGGAAGGGGGAAGCTTTCTTT
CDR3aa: CAWIRKGEAFF

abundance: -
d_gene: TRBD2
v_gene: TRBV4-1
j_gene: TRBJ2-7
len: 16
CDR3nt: TGCGCCAGCAGCCAGCGTGGGACTAGCGGGACCTACGAGCAGTACTTC
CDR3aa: CASSQRGTSGTYEQYF

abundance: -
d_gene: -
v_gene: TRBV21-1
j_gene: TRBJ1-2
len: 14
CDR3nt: TGTGCCAGCAGCAAACGTCGGCAGGACTATGGCTACACCTTC
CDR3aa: CASSKRRQDYGYTF

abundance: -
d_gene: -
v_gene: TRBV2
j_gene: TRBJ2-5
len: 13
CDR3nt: TGTGCCAGCAGAGGGGACTGGCAGGAGACCCAGTACTTC
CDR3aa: CASRGDWQETQYF

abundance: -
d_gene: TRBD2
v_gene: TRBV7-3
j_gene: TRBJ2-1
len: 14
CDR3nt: TGTGCCAGCAGCTGGGGGTCTAGCGGCAATGAGCAGTTCTTC
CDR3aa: CASSWGSSGNEQFF

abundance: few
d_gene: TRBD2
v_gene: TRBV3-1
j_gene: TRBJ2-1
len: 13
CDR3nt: TGTGCCAGCGGACGGGGGGGCTACAATGAGCAGTTCTTC
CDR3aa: CASGRGGYNEQFF

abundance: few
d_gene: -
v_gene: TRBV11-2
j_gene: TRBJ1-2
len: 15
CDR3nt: TGTGCCAGCAGCTTATTCGGGGTGCCTAACTATGGCTACACCTTC
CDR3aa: CASSLFGVPNYGYTF